Below, 26 T cell receptor beta chains from the same sample are listed, as sequenced in a study of shared clonotypes between healthy human individuals (dated by TCRdb to the early 2020s). Receptor libraries were prepared by the immunoSEQ multiplex PCR assay. Entries here come from immuneACCESS through TCRdb and include only in-frame sequences with V and J called. Some clones fail to appear in such tables; in the studies checked, an unresolved V gene covers under half of the shortfall, and the cause of the remainder is unknown. For this sample the table gives roughly 2 million clones, of which approximately 94% were detected only once. The top ten constitute 0.9% to 1.3% of the sample. CD8 naive samples were CD45RO-negative cells positively selected for CCR7, giving a CD45RA+CCR7+ population that excluded TemRA cells. Specimen: naive CD8+ T cells sorted from blood. The intended sense of this specimen's cell subset or site label: CD45RA+CCR7+. These receptors originate from a man aged 18 to 30 in good health.

To note about this clone: Germline is not matched at one junction end, which may reflect a read error. The same CDR3 can be traced to other DNA sequences in this sample. The DNA for the CDR3 is TGTGCTAGCAGCTTAGAGGCCACCTACGAGCAGTACTTC. Translation: CASSLEATYEQYF. This chain joins TRBV7-9 and TRBJ2-7; D is undetermined. Germline V gives CDR1 SEHNR, CDR2 FQNEAQ (reference sequence). There are 13 residues in the CDR3.

The chain has TRBV6-1 and TRBJ2-1; no clear D gene. Germline V gives CDR1 MNHNS, CDR2 SASEGT. Trimming shortened V by 3 bases and J by 6 bases, and 12 bases separated the two germline ends. CDR3 length: 14 residues. The CDR3 loop reads CASSEGDSGNEQFF. The DNA of the CDR3 is TGTGCCAGCAGTGAGGGTGATTCGGGCAATGAGCAGTTCTTC.

The J gene is TRBJ2-7, the V gene TRBV19, with TRBD1 identical over 8 bases. V dropped 4 bases and J dropped 4; count of bases not matched to a gene: 6. The CDR3 sequence is 14 residues long. The germline V gene encodes CDR1 LNHDA and CDR2 SQIVND (reference sequence). DNA for the CDR3: TGTGCCAGTAGTACATGGGACAGGACATACGAGCAGTACTTC. Translated: CASSTWDRTYEQYF.

This chain links TRBV10-1 with TRBJ2-3; TRBD2 aligns across 8 bases. Losses at the gene ends were 5 bases for V and 1 base for J; bases not matched to a gene: 5. This CDR3 is built from 15 residues. Germline CDR1 is WNHNN and CDR2 is SYGVQD (reference sequence). CDR3 sequence reads: CASSPSGSRTDTQYF. The DNA of the CDR3 is TGCGCCAGCAGTCCTAGCGGGTCCCGCACAGATACGCAGTATTTT.

The chain links TRBV19 to TRBJ2-7; a possible D gene is TRBD2 (5 bases). The V gene's germline CDR1 is LNHDA and CDR2 SQIVND (reference sequence). V gave up 3 bases and J gave up 5 bases, with 8 bases separating them. The CDR3 is 12 residues long. The CDR3 sequence: CASSIRGNEQYF. The DNA for the CDR3 is TGTGCCAGTAGTATTCGGGGTAACGAGCAGTACTTC.

The chain couples TRBV5-1 to TRBJ2-3; TRBD2 is a possible D gene (7 bases). Germline loops: CDR1 SGHRS, CDR2 YFSETQ. The CDR3 covers 14 residues. The ends were cut back, 6 bases at V and 1 base at J, with 12 bases in the middle. This CDR3 is CASTGGGRTDTQYF. The CDR3 DNA is TGCGCCAGCACGGGGGGCGGGCGCACAGATACGCAGTATTTT.

The chain couples TRBV7-9 to TRBJ2-1; 10 positions match TRBD2. Germline V gene lookup returns CDR1 SEHNR and CDR2 FQNEAQ (reference sequence). The CDR3 consists of 16 residues. The junction had 9 bases not matched to a gene; V was cut back by 1 base and J by 9 bases. The CDR3 region is CASSLDSGRAKSEQFF. Here the CDR3 DNA reads TGTGCCAGCAGCTTAGACAGCGGGAGGGCCAAAAGTGAGCAGTTCTTC.

This clone showed up just once. The chain employs TRBV28 and TRBJ2-3, with D possibly being TRBD2 (6 bases). The CDR3 runs to 15 residues. Germline-derived CDR1 and CDR2 are MDHEN and SYDVKM. Trimming shortened V by 6 bases and J by 0 bases, and 13 bases separated the two germline ends. The CDR3 nucleotides are TGTGCCAGCAGCCACCTCGGGACTAGCACAGATACGCAGTATTTT. Translating gives CASSHLGTSTDTQYF. The whole variable domain, filled in from reference TRBV28 and TRBJ2-3, reads DVKVTQSSRYLVKRTGEKVFLECVQDMDHENMFWYRQDPGLGLRLIYFSYDVKMKEKGDIPEGYSVSREKKERFSLILESASTNQTSMYLCASSHLGTSTDTQYFGPGTRLTVL.

The chain combines TRBV7-9 with TRBJ2-4, with no clear D. Germline-derived CDR1 and CDR2 are SEHNR and FQNEAQ (reference sequence). Trimming shortened V by 4 bases and J by 7 bases, and 14 bases separated the two germline ends. There are 14 residues in the CDR3. This CDR3 is CASSSPRISNIQYF. The CDR3 DNA is TGTGCCAGCAGCTCCCCCCGCATCTCCAACATTCAGTACTTC.

The rearrangement uses TRBV28 and TRBJ2-4, with D tentatively TRBD2 (6 bases). The length of the CDR3 is 15 residues. Trimming took off 7 bases at V and 6 bases at J, with 19 bases between the two ends. Germline lookup yields CDR1 MDHEN and CDR2 SYDVKM. The CDR3 DNA reads as TGTGCCAGCACCCCCGGGCGGGGTGGGAGAAACATTCAGTACTTC. It encodes CASTPGRGGRNIQYF.

The V call is TRBV6-1, the J call TRBJ2-7, with D hard to call. This CDR3 has 13 residues. V lost 1 base and J 4 bases, leaving 8 bases between the germline ends. Germline lookup yields CDR1 MNHNS and CDR2 SASEGT. The CDR3 DNA reads TGTGCCAGCAGTGAAGATATGGGGTACGAGCAGTACTTC. Its translation is CASSEDMGYEQYF.

The rearrangement uses TRBV29-1 and TRBJ1-2; no clear D. The CDR3 length is 12 residues. Germline values: CDR1 SQVTM, CDR2 ANQGSEA. Trimming removed 7 bases from V and 0 bases from J, with 9 bases in between. CDR3 coding DNA: TGCAGCGCCCAATTGACTAACTATGGCTACACCTTC. Translating it yields CSAQLTNYGYTF.

V gene TRBV5-6 combines with J gene TRBJ1-4, with 7 bases aligning to TRBD1. J gave up 7 bases and V 2 bases, and 8 bases lay outside the gene matches. Germline-derived CDR1 and CDR2 are SGHDT and YYEEEE. This CDR3 has 15 residues. The CDR3 region is CASSLWDSGGEKLFF. The CDR3 DNA reads as TGTGCCAGCAGCTTATGGGACAGCGGGGGTGAAAAACTGTTTTTT.

V and J are TRBV5-6 and TRBJ2-5; D is ambiguous. Between the trimmed V and J ends, which lost 2 bases and 4 bases, there was a span of 6 bases. Germline V gene sequence: CDR1 SGHDT, CDR2 YYEEEE. The CDR3 is 12 residues long. The CDR3 region is CASSFQAETQYF. The CDR3 DNA reads TGTGCCAGCAGCTTCCAGGCAGAGACCCAGTACTTC.

A remark on this clone: Other DNA sequences in this sample translate to the same CDR3. V usage is TRBV19 and J usage is TRBJ2-7; D call uncertain. The germline V gene encodes CDR1 LNHDA and CDR2 SQIVND (reference sequence). CDR3 length: 13 residues. Trimming removed 8 bases at V and 3 bases at J, with 14 bases between. The CDR3 DNA reads TGTGCCAGTTCGACCCGTACGGGCTACGAGCAGTACTTC. Protein sequence: CASSTRTGYEQYF.

The chain combines TRBV4-1 with TRBJ2-7, with TRBD1 matching over 10 bases. Germline CDR1 is MGHRA and CDR2 is YSYEKL. The J segment lost 2 bases and the V segment lost 4 bases, leaving 11 bases of the junction unmatched. The CDR3 is made up of 17 amino acids. The CDR3 spells CASSLLAGTGVAYEQYF. In nucleotides, the CDR3 is TGCGCCAGCAGCCTTCTTGCCGGGACAGGGGTCGCCTACGAGCAGTACTTC.

The genes are TRBV19 and TRBJ2-1; a possible D gene is TRBD2 (5 bases). This CDR3 has 15 residues. Trimming stripped 1 base from V and 4 bases from J, with 11 bases between. Germline-derived CDR1 and CDR2 are LNHDA and SQIVND (reference sequence). Written as DNA, the CDR3 is TGTGCCAGTAGTATAGGGGTAGCGCCGTACAATGAGCAGTTCTTC. It is translated as CASSIGVAPYNEQFF.

The genes are TRBV11-2 and TRBJ1-1, with 11 bases aligning to TRBD1. Looked up from germline, CDR1 is SGHAT and CDR2 is FQNNGV. This CDR3 is 16 amino acids long. The V and J ends lost 5 bases and 6 bases, in that order; junction bases with no gene match: 11. The CDR3 bases are TGTGCCAGCAGCGGGAGGACAGGGGGCGCGGGGGCTGAAGCTTTCTTT. This encodes CASSGRTGGAGAEAFF.

The chain has TRBV27 and TRBJ1-2, with unresolved D. CDR1 is MNHEY and CDR2 is SMNVEV in the germline V gene (reference sequence). The CDR3 contains 16 residues. Deletions cut 0 bases from V and 7 bases from J, with 18 bases between. The CDR3 nucleotides are TGTGCCAGCAGTTTATCGACCCACCCCGGGTTGGTTGGCTACACCTTC. It encodes CASSLSTHPGLVGYTF.

Comments on this clone: Other DNA sequences of this sample code for an identical CDR3. The V call is TRBV27, the J call TRBJ1-1, with TRBD1 as a possible D gene (6 bases). Germline CDR1 is MNHEY and CDR2 is SMNVEV (reference sequence). CDR3 length: 14 residues. V lost 6 bases, J lost 1 base, and 12 bases lay in between. CDR3 in DNA: TGTGCCAGCAGGGCGACAGGACGGAACACTGAAGCTTTCTTT. Its translation is CASRATGRNTEAFF.

This clone was seen just once. The rearrangement uses TRBV6-5 and TRBJ2-7; D is perhaps TRBD1 or TRBD2 (5 bases each). There are 15 residues in the CDR3. Germline V lookup: CDR1 MNHEY, CDR2 SVGAGI. V was clipped by 5 bases and J by 2 bases, with 16 bases between them. CDR3 in DNA: TGTGCCAGCAGTGCCTCCGGGGCAGAGACCTACGAGCAGTACTTC. Protein: CASSASGAETYEQYF.

A single count supports this clone. V usage is TRBV19 and J usage is TRBJ1-2, with 9 bases identical to TRBD1. J was trimmed by 4 bases and V by 9 bases; bases with no gene match: 21. Germline values: CDR1 LNHDA, CDR2 SQIVND (reference sequence). This CDR3 has 18 amino acids. DNA of the CDR3: TGTGCCAGCCTGGCCAGAGTAAATCCGGGACAGGGAAGCTATGGCTACACCTTC. It translates to CASLARVNPGQGSYGYTF.

This clone showed up just once. The chain links TRBV9 to TRBJ1-6; weak D call: TRBD1 (6 bases). Germline V gives CDR1 SGDLS, CDR2 YYNGEE. V gave up 0 bases and J gave up 5 bases, with 12 bases separating them. The CDR3 runs to 16 residues. The CDR3 sequence: CASSVGDMGNNSPLHF. The CDR3 DNA is TGTGCCAGCAGCGTAGGGGACATGGGGAATAATTCACCCCTCCACTTT.

This clone was seen once. V usage is TRBV6-5 and J usage is TRBJ1-4; D call uncertain. V was pared by 0 bases and J by 1 base, with 9 bases between. The CDR3 consists of 16 residues. The germline CDR1 and CDR2 sequences are MNHEY and SVGAGI. CDR3 bases: TGTGCCAGCAGTTACTCGAATGGGGAAACTAATGAAAAACTGTTTTTT. Its protein product is CASSYSNGETNEKLFF.

This chain uses TRBV28 with TRBJ1-6; 9 nucleotides line up with TRBD1. The CDR3 has 16 amino acids. J gave up 9 bases and V 9 bases, and 15 bases lay outside the gene matches. The germline V gene encodes CDR1 MDHEN and CDR2 SYDVKM. CDR3 DNA: TGTGCCAGACCAATTCCGGGACAGGGATTGAGTTCACCCCTCCACTTT. Protein product: CARPIPGQGLSSPLHF.

Concerning this clone itself: Other DNA sequences in the same sample also yield this CDR3. V and J are TRBV19 and TRBJ2-7; no clear D gene. The V end was cut by 3 bases, the J end by 0 bases, with 9 bases between. Germline CDR1 is LNHDA and CDR2 is SQIVND (reference sequence). CDR3 size: 14 residues. DNA for the CDR3: TGTGCCAGTAGTATGAGTGCAAGCTCCTACGAGCAGTACTTC. Protein: CASSMSASSYEQYF.